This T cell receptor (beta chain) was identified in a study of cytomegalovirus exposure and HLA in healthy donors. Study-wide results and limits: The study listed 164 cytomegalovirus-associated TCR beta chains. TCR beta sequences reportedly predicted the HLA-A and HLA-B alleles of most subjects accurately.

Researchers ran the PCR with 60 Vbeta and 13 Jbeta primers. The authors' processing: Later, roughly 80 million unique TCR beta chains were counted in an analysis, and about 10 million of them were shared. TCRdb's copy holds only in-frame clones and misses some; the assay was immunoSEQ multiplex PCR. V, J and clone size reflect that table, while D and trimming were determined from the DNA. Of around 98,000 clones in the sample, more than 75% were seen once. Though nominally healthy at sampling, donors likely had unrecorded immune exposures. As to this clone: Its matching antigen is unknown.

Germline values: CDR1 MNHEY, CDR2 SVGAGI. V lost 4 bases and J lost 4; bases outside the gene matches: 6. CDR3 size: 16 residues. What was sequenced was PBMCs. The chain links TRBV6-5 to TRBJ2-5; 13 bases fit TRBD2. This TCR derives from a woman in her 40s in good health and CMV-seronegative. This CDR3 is CASSLLAGGLRETQYF. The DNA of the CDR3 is TGTGCCAGCAGTTTACTAGCGGGGGGGTTACGAGAGACCCAGTACTTC.